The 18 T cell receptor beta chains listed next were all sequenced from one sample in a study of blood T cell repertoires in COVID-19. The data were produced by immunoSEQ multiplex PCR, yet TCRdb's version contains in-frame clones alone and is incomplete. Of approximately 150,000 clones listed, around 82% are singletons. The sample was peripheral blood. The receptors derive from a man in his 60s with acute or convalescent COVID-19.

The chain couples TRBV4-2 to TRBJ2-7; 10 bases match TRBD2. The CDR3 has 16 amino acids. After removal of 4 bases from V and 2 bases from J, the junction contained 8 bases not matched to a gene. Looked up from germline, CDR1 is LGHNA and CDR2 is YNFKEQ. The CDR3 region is CASSPLGLAATYEQYF. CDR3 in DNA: TGTGCCAGCAGCCCCCTCGGACTAGCGGCGACCTACGAGCAGTACTTC.

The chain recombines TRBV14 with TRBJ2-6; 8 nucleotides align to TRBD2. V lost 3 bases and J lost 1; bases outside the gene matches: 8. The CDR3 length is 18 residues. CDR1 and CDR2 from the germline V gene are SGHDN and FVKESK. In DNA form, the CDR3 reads TGTGCCAGCAGCCACCTATTAGCGGGATTTTCTGGGGCCAACGTCCTGACTTTC. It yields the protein CASSHLLAGFSGANVLTF.

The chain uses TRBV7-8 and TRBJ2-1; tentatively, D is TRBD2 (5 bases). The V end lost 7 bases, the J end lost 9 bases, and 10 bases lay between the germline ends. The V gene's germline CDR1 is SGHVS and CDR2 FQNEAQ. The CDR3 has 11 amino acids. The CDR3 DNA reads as TGTGCCAGCACCCCCCGGGGTGAGCAGTTCTTC. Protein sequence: CASTPRGEQFF.

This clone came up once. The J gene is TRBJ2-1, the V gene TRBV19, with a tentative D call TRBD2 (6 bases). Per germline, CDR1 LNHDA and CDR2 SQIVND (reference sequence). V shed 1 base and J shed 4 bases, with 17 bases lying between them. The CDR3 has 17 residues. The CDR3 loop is CASSIGGRLVKYNEQFF. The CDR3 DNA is TGTGCCAGTAGTATAGGCGGCAGACTAGTTAAATACAATGAGCAGTTCTTC. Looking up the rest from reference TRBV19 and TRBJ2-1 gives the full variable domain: DGGITQSPKYLFRKEGQNVTLSCEQNLNHDAMYWYRQDPGQGLRLIYYSQIVNDFQKGDIAEGYSVSREKKESFPLTVTSAQKNPTAFYLCASSIGGRLVKYNEQFFGPGTRLTVL.

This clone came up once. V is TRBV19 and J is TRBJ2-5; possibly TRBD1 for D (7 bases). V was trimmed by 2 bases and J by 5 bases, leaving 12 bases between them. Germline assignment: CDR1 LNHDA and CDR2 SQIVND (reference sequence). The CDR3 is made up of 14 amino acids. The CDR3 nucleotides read TGTGCCAGTAGTATACGGCAGGGGGGTGAGACCCAGTACTTC. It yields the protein CASSIRQGGETQYF.

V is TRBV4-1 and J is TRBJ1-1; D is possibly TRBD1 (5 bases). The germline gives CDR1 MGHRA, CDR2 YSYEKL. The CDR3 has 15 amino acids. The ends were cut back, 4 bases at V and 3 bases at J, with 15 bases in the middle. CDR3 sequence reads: CASSPGAGGYTEAFF. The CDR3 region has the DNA TGCGCCAGCAGCCCTGGAGCCGGGGGTTACACTGAAGCTTTCTTT.

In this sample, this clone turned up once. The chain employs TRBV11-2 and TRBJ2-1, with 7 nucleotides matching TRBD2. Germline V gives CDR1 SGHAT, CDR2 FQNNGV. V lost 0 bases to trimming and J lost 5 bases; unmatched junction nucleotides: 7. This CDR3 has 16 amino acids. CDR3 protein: CASSLDGGRRNNEQFF. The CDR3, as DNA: TGTGCCAGCAGCTTAGATGGCGGGAGAAGGAACAATGAGCAGTTCTTC.

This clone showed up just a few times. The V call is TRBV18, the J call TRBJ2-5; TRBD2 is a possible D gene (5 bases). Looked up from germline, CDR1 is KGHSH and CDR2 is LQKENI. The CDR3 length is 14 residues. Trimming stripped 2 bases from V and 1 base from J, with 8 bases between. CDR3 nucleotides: TGTGCCAGCTCACCAGAACTAGTCCAAGAGACCCAGTACTTC. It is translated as CASSPELVQETQYF.

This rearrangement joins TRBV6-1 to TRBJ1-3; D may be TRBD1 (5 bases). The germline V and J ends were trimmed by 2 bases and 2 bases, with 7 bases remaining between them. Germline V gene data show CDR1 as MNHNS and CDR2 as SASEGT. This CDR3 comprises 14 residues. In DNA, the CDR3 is TGTGCCAGCAGTGAACTACAGGCTGGAAACACCATATATTTT. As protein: CASSELQAGNTIYF.

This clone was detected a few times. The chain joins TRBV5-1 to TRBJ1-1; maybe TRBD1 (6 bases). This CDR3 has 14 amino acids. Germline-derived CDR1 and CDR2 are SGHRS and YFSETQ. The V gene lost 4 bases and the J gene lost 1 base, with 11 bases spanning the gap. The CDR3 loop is CASSTGQSNTEAFF. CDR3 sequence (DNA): TGCGCCAGCAGCACGGGACAATCGAACACTGAAGCTTTCTTT.

This chain's CDR3 is CASSQDGLAEFIQYF. The CDR3 DNA is TGCGCCAGCAGCCAAGACGGACTAGCGGAATTCATTCAGTACTTC. This chain uses TRBV4-1 with TRBJ2-4, with TRBD2 matching 10 bases. J was trimmed by 9 bases and V by 0 bases; bases with no gene match: 5. The CDR3 totals 15 residues. Germline assignment: CDR1 MGHRA and CDR2 YSYEKL.

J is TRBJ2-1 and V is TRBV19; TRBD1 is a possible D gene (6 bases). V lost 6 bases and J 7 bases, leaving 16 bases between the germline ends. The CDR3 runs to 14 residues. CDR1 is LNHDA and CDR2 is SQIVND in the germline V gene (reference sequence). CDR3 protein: CASSRQVSGNEQFF. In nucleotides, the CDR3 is TGTGCCAGTAGCCGACAGGTCTCGGGGAATGAGCAGTTCTTC.

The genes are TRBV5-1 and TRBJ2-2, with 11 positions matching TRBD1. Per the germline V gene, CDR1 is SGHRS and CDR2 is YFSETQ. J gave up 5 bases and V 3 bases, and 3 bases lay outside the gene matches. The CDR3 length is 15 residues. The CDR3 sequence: CASSSGTGGTGELFF. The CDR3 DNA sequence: TGCGCCAGCAGCTCCGGGACAGGGGGGACCGGGGAGCTGTTTTTT.

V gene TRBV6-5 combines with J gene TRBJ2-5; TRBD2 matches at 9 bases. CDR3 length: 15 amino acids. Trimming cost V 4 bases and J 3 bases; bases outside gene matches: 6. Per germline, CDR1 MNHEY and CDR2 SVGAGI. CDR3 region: CASSSQTSGKETQYF. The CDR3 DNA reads TGTGCCAGCAGTTCTCAGACTAGCGGAAAAGAGACCCAGTACTTC.

CDR3 residues: CATSDPGLGQGTNEQFF. The CDR3 nucleotides are TGTGCCACCAGTGACCCCGGACTAGGACAGGGAACGAATGAGCAGTTCTTC. The V gene is TRBV24-1, the J gene TRBJ2-1; TRBD1 is a possible D gene (8 bases). Trimming removed 4 bases at V and 7 bases at J, with 22 bases between. The CDR3 length is 17 residues. The germline gives CDR1 KGHDR, CDR2 SFDVKD.

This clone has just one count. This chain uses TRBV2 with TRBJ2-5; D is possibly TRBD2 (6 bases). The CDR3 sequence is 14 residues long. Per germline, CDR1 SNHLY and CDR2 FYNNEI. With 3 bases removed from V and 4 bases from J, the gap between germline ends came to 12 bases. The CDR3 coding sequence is TGTGCCAGCAGTGATCGGCGGGGTAGAGAGACCCAGTACTTC. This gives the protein CASSDRRGRETQYF.

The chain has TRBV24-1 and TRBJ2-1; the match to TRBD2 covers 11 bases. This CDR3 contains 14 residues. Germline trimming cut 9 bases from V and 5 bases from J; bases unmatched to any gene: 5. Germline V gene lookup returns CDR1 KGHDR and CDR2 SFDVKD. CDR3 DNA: TGTGCCACCGCGCCGGGACTAGCGGACAATGAGCAGTTCTTC. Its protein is CATAPGLADNEQFF.

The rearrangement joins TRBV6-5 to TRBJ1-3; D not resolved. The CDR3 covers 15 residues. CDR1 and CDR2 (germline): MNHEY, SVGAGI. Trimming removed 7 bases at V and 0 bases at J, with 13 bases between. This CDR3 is CASKLGRSSGNTIYF. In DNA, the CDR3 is TGTGCCAGCAAACTCGGGAGGAGCTCTGGAAACACCATATATTTT.